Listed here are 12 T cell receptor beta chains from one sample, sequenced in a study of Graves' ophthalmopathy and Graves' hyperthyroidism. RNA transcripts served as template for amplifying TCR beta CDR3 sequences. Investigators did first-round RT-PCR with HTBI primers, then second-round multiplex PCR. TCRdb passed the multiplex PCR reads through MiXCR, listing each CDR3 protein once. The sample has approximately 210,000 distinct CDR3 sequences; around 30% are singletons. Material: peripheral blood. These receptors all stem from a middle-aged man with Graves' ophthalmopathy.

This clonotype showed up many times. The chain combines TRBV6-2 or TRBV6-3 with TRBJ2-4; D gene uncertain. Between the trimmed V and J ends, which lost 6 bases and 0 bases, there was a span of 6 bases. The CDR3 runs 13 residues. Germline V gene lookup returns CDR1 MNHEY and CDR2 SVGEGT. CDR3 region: CASRGLAKNIQYF. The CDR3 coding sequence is TGTGCCAGCAGGGGCCTAGCCAAAAACATTCAGTACTTC.

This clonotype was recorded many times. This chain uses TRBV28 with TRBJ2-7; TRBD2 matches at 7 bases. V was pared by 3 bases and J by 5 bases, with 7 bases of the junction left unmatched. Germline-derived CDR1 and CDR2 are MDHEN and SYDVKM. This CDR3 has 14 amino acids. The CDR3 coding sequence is TGTGCCAGCAGTTTGGGTGGGAGGGCGGACGAGCAGTACTTC. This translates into CASSLGGRADEQYF.

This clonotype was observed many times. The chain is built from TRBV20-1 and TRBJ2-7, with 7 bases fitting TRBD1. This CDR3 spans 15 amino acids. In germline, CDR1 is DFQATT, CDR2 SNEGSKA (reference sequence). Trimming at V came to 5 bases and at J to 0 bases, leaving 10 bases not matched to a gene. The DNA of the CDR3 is TGCAGTGCTTCAACTGGGGGACAGCACTCCTACGAGCAGTACTTC. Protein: CSASTGGQHSYEQYF.

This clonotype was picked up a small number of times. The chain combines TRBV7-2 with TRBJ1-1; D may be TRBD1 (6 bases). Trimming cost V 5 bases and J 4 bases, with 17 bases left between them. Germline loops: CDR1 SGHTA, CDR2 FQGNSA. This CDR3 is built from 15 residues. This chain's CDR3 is CASSAGQPLGTEAFF. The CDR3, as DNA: TGTGCCAGCAGCGCCGGACAGCCTCTGGGCACTGAAGCTTTCTTT.

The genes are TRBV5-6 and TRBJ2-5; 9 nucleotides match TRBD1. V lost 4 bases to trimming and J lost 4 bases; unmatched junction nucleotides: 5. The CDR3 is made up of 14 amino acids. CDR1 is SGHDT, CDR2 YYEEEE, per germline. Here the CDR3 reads CASSGGTGTETQYF. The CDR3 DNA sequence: TGTGCCAGCAGCGGAGGGACAGGGACAGAGACCCAGTACTTC.

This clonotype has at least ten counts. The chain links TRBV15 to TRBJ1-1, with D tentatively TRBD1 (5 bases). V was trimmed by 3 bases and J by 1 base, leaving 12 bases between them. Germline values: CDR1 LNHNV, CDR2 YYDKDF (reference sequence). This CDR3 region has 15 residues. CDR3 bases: TGTGCCACCAGCAGCACCGGGACGGGGAACACTGAAGCTTTCTTT. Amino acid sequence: CATSSTGTGNTEAFF.

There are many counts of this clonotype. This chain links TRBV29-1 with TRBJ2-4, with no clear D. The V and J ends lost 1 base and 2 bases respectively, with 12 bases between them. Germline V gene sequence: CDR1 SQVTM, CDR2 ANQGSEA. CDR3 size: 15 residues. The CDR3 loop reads CSVEAVGRTKNIQYF. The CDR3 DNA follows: TGCAGCGTTGAAGCGGTCGGTAGGACCAAAAACATTCAGTACTTC.

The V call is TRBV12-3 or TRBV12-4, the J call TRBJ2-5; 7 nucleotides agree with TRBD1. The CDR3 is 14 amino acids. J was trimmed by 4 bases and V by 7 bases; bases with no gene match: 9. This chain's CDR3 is CASMPGQLRETQYF. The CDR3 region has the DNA TGTGCCAGCATGCCGGGACAGTTGAGAGAGACCCAGTACTTC.

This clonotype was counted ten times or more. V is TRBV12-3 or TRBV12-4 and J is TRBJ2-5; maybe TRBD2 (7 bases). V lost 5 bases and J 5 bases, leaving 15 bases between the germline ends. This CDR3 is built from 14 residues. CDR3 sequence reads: CASSPAGARETQYF. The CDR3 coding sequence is TGTGCCAGCAGTCCTGCGGGGGCGAGGGAGACCCAGTACTTC.

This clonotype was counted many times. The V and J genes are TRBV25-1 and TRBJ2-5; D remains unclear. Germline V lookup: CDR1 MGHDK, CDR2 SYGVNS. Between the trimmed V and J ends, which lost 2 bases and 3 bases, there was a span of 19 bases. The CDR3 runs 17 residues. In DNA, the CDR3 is TGTGCCAGCAGTGAAGGCCCGCTCACCAGAGGCGAAGAGACCCAGTACTTC. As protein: CASSEGPLTRGEETQYF.

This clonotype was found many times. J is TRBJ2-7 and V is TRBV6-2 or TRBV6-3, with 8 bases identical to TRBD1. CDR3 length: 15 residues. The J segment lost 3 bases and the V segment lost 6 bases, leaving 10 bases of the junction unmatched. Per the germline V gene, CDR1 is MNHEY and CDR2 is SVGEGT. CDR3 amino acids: CASRPQGVHHYEQYF. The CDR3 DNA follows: TGTGCCAGCAGACCACAGGGGGTCCACCACTACGAGCAGTACTTC.

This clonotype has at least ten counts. The CDR3 DNA reads TGTGCCAGCAGTTTAAACAGGGTGGGCTCACCCCTCCACTTT. Amino acid sequence: CASSLNRVGSPLHF. The gene calls are TRBV27 and TRBJ1-6; D possibly corresponds to TRBD1 (6 bases). The germline gives CDR1 MNHEY, CDR2 SMNVEV (reference sequence). The V end was cut by 2 bases, the J end by 10 bases, with 12 bases between. CDR3 length equals 14 residues.